What follows are 2 T cell receptor beta chains derived from one specimen sequenced in a study of response to subunit inactivated influenza vaccine. MiXCR, run by TCRdb on the RT-PCR reads, gives a single entry per CDR3 protein. The profile shows some 520,000 distinct CDR3 sequences, 15% to 20% of them singletons. The material was CD4+ T cells sorted from PBMCs, obtained roughly 24 months after vaccination. The origin of the receptors is a man aged 45 to 75 who received an inactivated influenza vaccine.

The chain carries TRBV28 and TRBJ2-5; D not certain. The CDR3 covers 14 residues. Germline V lookup: CDR1 MDHEN, CDR2 SYDVKM. V was pared by 6 bases and J by 5 bases, with 16 bases between. The DNA for the CDR3 is TGTGCCAGCAGCAATGGTCCCAACCGGGAGACCCAGTACTTC. Amino acid sequence: CASSNGPNRETQYF.

This clonotype was seen more than once but under ten times. V and J are TRBV12-3 or TRBV12-4 and TRBJ2-1, with D possibly TRBD2 on 5 matching bases. This CDR3 contains 17 residues. V gave up 5 bases and J gave up 1 base, with 18 bases separating them. The CDR3 protein is CASSPALGAASYNEQFF. In DNA form, the CDR3 reads TGTGCCAGCAGTCCAGCTCTGGGAGCGGCTTCCTACAATGAGCAGTTCTTC.